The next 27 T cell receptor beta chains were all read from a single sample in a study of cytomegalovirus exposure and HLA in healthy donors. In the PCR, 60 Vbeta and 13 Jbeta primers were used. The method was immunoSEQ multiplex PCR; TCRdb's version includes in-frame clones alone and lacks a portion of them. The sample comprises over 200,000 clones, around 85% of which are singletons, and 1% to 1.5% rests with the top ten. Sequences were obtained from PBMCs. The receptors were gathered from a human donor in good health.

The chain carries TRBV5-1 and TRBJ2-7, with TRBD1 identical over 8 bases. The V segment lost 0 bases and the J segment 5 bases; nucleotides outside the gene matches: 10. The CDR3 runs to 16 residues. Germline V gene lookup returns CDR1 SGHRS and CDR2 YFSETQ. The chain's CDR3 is CASSLVGDRGQDEQYF. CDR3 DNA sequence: TGCGCCAGCAGCTTGGTGGGCGACAGGGGTCAGGACGAGCAGTACTTC. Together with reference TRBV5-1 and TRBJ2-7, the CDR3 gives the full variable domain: KAGVTQTPRYLIKTRGQQVTLSCSPISGHRSVSWYQQTPGQGLQFLFEYFSETQRNKGNFPGRFSGRQFSNSRSEMNVSTLELGDSALYLCASSLVGDRGQDEQYFGPGTRLTVT.

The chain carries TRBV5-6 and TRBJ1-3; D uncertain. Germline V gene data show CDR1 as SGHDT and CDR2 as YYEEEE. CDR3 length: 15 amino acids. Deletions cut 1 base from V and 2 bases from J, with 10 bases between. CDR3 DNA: TGTGCCAGCAGCTTGACAGTGGTGACTGGAAACACCATATATTTT. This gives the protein CASSLTVVTGNTIYF.

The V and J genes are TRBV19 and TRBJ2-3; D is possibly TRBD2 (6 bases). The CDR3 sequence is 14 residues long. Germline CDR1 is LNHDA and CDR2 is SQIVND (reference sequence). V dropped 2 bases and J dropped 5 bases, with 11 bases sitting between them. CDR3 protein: CASSITGVGDTQYF. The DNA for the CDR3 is TGTGCCAGTAGTATAACGGGGGTGGGAGATACGCAGTATTTT.

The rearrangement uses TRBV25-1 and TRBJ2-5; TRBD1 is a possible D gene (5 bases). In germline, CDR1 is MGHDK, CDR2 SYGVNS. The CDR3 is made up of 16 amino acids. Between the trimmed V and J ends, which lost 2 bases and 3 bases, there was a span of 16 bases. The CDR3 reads CASSEGLGLLEETQYF. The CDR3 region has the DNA TGTGCCAGCAGTGAAGGTTTGGGGCTTCTCGAAGAGACCCAGTACTTC.

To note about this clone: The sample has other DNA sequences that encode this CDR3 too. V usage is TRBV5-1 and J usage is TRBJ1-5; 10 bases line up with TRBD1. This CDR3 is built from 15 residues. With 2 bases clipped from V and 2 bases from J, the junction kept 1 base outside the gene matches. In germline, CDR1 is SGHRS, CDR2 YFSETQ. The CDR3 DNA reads TGCGCCAGCAGCTTAGGGACAGGGGGCAATCAGCCCCAGCATTTT. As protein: CASSLGTGGNQPQHF.

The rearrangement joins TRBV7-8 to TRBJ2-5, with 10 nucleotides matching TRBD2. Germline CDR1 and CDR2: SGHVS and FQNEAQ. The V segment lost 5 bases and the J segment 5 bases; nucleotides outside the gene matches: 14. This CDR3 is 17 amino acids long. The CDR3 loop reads CASSARGLAGVQETQYF. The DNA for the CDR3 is TGTGCCAGCAGCGCCCGCGGGCTAGCGGGAGTTCAGGAGACCCAGTACTTC.

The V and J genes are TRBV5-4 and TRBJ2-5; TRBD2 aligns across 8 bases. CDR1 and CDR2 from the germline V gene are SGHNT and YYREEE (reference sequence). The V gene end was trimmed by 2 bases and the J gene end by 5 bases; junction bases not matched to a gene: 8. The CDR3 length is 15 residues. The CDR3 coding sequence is TGTGCCAGCAGCTTCTTTCAGCGGGAGCGGGAGACCCAGTACTTC. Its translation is CASSFFQRERETQYF.

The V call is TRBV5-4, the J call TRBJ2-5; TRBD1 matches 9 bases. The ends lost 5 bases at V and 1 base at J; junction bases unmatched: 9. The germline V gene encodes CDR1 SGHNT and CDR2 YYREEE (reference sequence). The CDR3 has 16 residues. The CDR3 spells CASSFAGTGFQETQYF. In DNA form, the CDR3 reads TGTGCCAGCAGTTTCGCCGGGACAGGGTTCCAAGAGACCCAGTACTTC.

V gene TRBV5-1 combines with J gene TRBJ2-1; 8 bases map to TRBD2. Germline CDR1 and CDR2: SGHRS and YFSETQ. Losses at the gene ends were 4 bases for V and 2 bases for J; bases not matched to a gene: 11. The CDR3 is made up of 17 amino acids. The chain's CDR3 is CASSPRPQAGAYNEQFF. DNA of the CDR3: TGCGCCAGCAGCCCCCGGCCCCAAGCGGGAGCCTACAATGAGCAGTTCTTC.

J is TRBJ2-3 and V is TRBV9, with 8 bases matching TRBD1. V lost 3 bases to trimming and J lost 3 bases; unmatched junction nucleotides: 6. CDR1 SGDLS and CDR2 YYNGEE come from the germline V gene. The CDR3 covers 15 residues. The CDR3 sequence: CASSGQGIETDTQYF. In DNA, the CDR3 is TGTGCCAGCAGCGGACAGGGGATTGAGACAGATACGCAGTATTTT. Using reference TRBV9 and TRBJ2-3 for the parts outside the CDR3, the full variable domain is DSGVTQTPKHLITATGQRVTLRCSPRSGDLSVYWYQQSLDQGLQFLIQYYNGEERAKGNILERFSAQQFPDLHSELNLSSLELGDSALYFCASSGQGIETDTQYFGPGTRLTVL.

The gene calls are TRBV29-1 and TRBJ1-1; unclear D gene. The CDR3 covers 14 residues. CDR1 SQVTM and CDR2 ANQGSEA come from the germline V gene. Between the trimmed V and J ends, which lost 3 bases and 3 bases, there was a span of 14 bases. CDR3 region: CSVDIPGSYTEAFF. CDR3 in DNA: TGCAGCGTTGATATTCCGGGTTCGTACACTGAAGCTTTCTTT.

The CDR3 sequence is CASSLTSGGYTEAFF. In DNA, the CDR3 is TGTGCCAGCAGCTTAACTTCCGGGGGGTACACTGAAGCTTTCTTT. V is TRBV7-2 and J is TRBJ1-1, with a weak D call TRBD1 (5 bases). Trimming took off 2 bases at V and 3 bases at J, with 13 bases between the two ends. CDR1 is SGHTA and CDR2 is FQGNSA in the germline V gene. The CDR3 extends over 15 amino acids.

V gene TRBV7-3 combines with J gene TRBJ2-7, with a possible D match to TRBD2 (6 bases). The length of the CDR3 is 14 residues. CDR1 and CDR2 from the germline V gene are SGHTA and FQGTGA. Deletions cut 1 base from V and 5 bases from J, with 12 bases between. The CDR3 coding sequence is TGTGCCAGCAGCTTAAGCGCAGAGCGGGACGAGCAGTACTTC. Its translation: CASSLSAERDEQYF.

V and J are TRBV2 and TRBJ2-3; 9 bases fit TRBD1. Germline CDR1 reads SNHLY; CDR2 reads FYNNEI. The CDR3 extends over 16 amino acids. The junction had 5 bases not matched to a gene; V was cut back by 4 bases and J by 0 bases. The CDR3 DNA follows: TGTGCCAGCAGTGGCCCCGGGACAGGGAGCACAGATACGCAGTATTTT. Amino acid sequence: CASSGPGTGSTDTQYF.

CDR3 protein: CASREGPTTGELFF. The CDR3, as DNA: TGCGCCAGCAGGGAGGGACCAACCACCGGGGAGCTGTTTTTT. This chain links TRBV5-1 with TRBJ2-2; the D gene is possibly TRBD2 (6 bases). The CDR3 consists of 14 residues. Trimming left V 5 bases short and J 4 bases short, with 12 bases between. CDR1 is SGHRS, CDR2 YFSETQ, per germline. Full variable domain (remainder filled in from reference TRBV5-1 and TRBJ2-2): KAGVTQTPRYLIKTRGQQVTLSCSPISGHRSVSWYQQTPGQGLQFLFEYFSETQRNKGNFPGRFSGRQFSNSRSEMNVSTLELGDSALYLCASREGPTTGELFFGEGSRLTVL.

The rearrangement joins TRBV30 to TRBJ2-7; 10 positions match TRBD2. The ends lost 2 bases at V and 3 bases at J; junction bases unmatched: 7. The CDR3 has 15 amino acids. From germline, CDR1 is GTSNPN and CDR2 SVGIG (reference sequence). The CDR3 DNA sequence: TGTGCCTGGAGTCTCCTAGCGGGAGAAAACTACGAGCAGTACTTC. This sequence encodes CAWSLLAGENYEQYF.

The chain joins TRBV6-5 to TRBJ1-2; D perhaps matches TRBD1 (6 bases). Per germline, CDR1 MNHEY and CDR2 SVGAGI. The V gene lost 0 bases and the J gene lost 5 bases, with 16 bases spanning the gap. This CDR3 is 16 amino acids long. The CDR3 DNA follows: TGTGCCAGCAGTTACTCAGGGGGGGGGATTGGGTATGGCTACACCTTC. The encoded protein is CASSYSGGGIGYGYTF.

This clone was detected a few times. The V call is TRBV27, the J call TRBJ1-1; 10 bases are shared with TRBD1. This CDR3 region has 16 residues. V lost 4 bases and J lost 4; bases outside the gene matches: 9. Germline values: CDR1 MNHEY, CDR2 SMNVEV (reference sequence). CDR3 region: CASSSPGTGESTEAFF. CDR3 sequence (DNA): TGTGCCAGCAGTTCCCCCGGGACAGGGGAGAGCACTGAAGCTTTCTTT.

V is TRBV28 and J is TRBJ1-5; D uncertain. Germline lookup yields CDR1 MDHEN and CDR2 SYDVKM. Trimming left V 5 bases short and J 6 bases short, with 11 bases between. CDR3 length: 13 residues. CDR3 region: CASSGIGRQPQHF. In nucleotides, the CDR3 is TGTGCCAGCAGTGGCATTGGGCGTCAGCCCCAGCATTTT.

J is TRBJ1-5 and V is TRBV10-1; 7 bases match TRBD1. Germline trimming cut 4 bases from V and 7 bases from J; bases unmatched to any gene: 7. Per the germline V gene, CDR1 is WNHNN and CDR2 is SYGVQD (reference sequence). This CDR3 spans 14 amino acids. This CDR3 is CASSGGGEGQPQHF. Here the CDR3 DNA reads TGCGCCAGCAGTGGAGGGGGCGAAGGACAGCCCCAGCATTTT.

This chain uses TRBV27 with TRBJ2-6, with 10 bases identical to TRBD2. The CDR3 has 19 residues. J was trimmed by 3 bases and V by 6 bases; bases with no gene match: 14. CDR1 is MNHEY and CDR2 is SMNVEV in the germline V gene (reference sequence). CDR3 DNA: TGTGCCAGCAGCTCGGCGGGGCTAGCGGGAGTGTATGGGGCCAACGTCCTGACTTTC. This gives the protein CASSSAGLAGVYGANVLTF.

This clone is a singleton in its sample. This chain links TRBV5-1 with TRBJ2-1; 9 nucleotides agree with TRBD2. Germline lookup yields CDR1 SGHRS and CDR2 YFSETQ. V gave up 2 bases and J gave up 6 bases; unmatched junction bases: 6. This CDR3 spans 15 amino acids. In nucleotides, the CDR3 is TGCGCCAGCAGCTTCGTAGCGGGAGAGGGCAATGAGCAGTTCTTC. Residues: CASSFVAGEGNEQFF.

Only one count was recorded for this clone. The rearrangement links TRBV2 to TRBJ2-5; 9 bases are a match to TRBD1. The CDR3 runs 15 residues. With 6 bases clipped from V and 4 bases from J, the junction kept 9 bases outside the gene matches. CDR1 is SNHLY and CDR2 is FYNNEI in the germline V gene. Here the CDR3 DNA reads TGTGCCAGCAGGCGGAACCCGGGACAGGGAGAGACCCAGTACTTC. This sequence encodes CASRRNPGQGETQYF.

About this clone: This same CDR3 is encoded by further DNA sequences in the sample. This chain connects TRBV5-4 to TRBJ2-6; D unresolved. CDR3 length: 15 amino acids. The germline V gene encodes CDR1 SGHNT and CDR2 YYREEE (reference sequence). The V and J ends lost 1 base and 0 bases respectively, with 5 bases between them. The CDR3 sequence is CASSLPGSGANVLTF. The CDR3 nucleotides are TGTGCCAGCAGCTTGCCCGGCTCTGGGGCCAACGTCCTGACTTTC.

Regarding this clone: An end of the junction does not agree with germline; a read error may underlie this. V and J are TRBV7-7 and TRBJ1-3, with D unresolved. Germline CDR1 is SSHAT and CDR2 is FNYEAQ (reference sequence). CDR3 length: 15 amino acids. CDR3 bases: TGTGCTAGCAGCCCCCGACCGGAGCATGGAAACACCATATATTTT. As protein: CASSPRPEHGNTIYF.

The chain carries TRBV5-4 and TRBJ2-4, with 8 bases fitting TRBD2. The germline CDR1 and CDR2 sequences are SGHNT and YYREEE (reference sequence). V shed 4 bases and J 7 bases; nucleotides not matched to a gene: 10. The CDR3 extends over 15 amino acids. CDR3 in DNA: TGTGCCAGCAGCCGTCCGGGGGGGGCTTCTAACATTCAGTACTTC. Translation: CASSRPGGASNIQYF.

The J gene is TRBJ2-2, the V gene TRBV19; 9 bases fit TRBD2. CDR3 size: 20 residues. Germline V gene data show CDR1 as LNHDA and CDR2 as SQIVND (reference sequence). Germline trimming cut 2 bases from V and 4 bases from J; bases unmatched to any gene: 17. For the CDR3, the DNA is TGTGCCAGTAGTATACACAGTACAGGGGCGGGAGGGCCCTTCACCGGGGAGCTGTTTTTT. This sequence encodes CASSIHSTGAGGPFTGELFF. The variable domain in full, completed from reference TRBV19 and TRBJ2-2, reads DGGITQSPKYLFRKEGQNVTLSCEQNLNHDAMYWYRQDPGQGLRLIYYSQIVNDFQKGDIAEGYSVSREKKESFPLTVTSAQKNPTAFYLCASSIHSTGAGGPFTGELFFGEGSRLTVL.